A single sample gave rise to the 15 T cell receptor beta chains below, sequenced in a study of T cell repertoires in cytomegalovirus infection. TCRdb ran MiXCR on the reads and lists one entry per CDR3 protein. Of about 330,000 distinct CDR3 sequences in the sample, about 35% were seen once. The antigens these receptors bind are not known. The material sequenced was cultured PBMCs, taken from culture after CMV antigen stimulation. These receptors were obtained from a human donor in good health (CMV status not recorded). Some clones in this sample may be carry-over from other donors' samples.

This sequence joins TRBV30 and TRBJ2-7, with TRBD1 matching over 9 bases. Germline V CDR1 and CDR2: GTSNPN, SVGIG (reference sequence). Trimming at V came to 3 bases and at J to 7 bases, leaving 7 bases not matched to a gene. The CDR3 has 13 residues. The CDR3 bases are TGTGCCTGGAGCGAGGGACAGGGTTATGAGCAGTACTTC. As protein: CAWSEGQGYEQYF.

This rearrangement joins TRBV20-1 to TRBJ2-1; 15 bases match TRBD2. Unmatched junction bases numbered 1, after V lost 2 bases and J lost 2 bases. The CDR3 runs to 16 residues. The germline gives CDR1 DFQATT, CDR2 SNEGSKA (reference sequence). CDR3 coding DNA: TGCAGTGCTAGACGGACTAGCGGGAGGGCCTACAATGAGCAGTTCTTC. It yields the protein CSARRTSGRAYNEQFF.

This clonotype was seen only once. The V gene is TRBV12-3 or TRBV12-4, the J gene TRBJ2-7; D perhaps matches TRBD2 (5 bases). The germline V and J ends were trimmed by 8 bases and 3 bases, with 17 bases remaining between them. The CDR3 length is 14 residues. This CDR3 is CASSKARVRYEQYV. The CDR3 DNA follows: TGTGCCAGCTCCAAAGCGAGGGTTCGCTACGAGCAGTACGTC.

The chain carries TRBV20-1 and TRBJ2-3, with 8 bases identical to TRBD2. The CDR3 totals 15 residues. Germline lookup yields CDR1 DFQATT and CDR2 SNEGSKA (reference sequence). The junction had 9 bases not matched to a gene; V was cut back by 7 bases and J by 0 bases. CDR3: CSVSVLAESTDTQYF. CDR3 nucleotides: TGCAGTGTTAGTGTACTAGCGGAAAGCACAGATACGCAGTATTTT.

This clonotype came up a few times. The genes are TRBV7-9 and TRBJ2-1, with D perhaps being TRBD1 or TRBD2 (5 bases each). Trimming cost V 3 bases and J 9 bases, with 18 bases left between them. Germline assignment: CDR1 SEHNR and CDR2 FQNEAQ (reference sequence). This CDR3 is 15 amino acids long. CDR3 nucleotides: TGTGCCAGCAGCTTCACAAGGGGAGCTAATCTTGAGCAGTTCTTC. It is translated as CASSFTRGANLEQFF.

This sequence joins TRBV6-1 and TRBJ2-2, with 9 bases identical to TRBD2. From germline, CDR1 is MNHNS and CDR2 SASEGT. The CDR3 runs to 17 residues. V lost 6 bases to trimming and J lost 5 bases; unmatched junction nucleotides: 13. In DNA form, the CDR3 reads TGTGCCAGCAGCCCCCCCCAAGCGGGAGGAAGTACCGGGGAGCTGTTTTTT. It is translated as CASSPPQAGGSTGELFF.

This clonotype appeared a few times. The V and J genes are TRBV7-2 and TRBJ2-1; TRBD2 matches 9 bases. This CDR3 contains 17 residues. The V segment lost 5 bases and the J segment 0 bases; nucleotides outside the gene matches: 8. Germline V gives CDR1 SGHTA, CDR2 FQGNSA. The CDR3 protein is CASSRRVAGVSYNEQFF. In DNA, the CDR3 is TGTGCCAGCAGCCGAAGAGTAGCGGGAGTCTCCTACAATGAGCAGTTCTTC.

This clonotype was found a few times. J is TRBJ1-2 and V is TRBV19; TRBD1 agrees at 11 bases. CDR3 size: 14 residues. Unmatched junction bases numbered 6, after V lost 7 bases and J lost 5 bases. In germline, CDR1 is LNHDA, CDR2 SQIVND (reference sequence). The CDR3 reads CASKGTGGDYGYTF. CDR3 coding DNA: TGTGCCAGTAAAGGGACAGGGGGTGATTATGGCTACACCTTC.

The V gene is TRBV30, the J gene TRBJ2-3, with 13 bases that match TRBD2. V lost 4 bases, J lost 6 bases, and 7 bases stayed unmatched. This CDR3 contains 15 residues. The germline CDR1 and CDR2 sequences are GTSNPN and SVGIG (reference sequence). The CDR3: CAWTPLAGGPDTQYF. The CDR3 DNA reads as TGTGCCTGGACACCACTAGCGGGAGGGCCGGATACGCAGTATTTT.

CDR3 bases: TGTGCCAGCAGGAAAACAGGGTTATCCGAAGAGACCCAGTACTTC. Translating it yields CASRKTGLSEETQYF. The chain carries TRBV7-6 and TRBJ2-5, with a possible D match to TRBD1 (6 bases). Deletions cut 6 bases from V and 3 bases from J, with 17 bases between. The CDR3 has 15 residues. CDR1 is SGHVS, CDR2 FNYEAQ, per germline.

The V and J genes are TRBV12-3 or TRBV12-4 and TRBJ2-7; TRBD2 might be the D (6 bases). Between the trimmed V and J ends, which lost 5 bases and 3 bases, there was a span of 17 bases. This CDR3 is built from 15 residues. CDR3 nucleotides: TGTGCCAGCAGTCAAACGAAAGCGGGCGACTACGAGCAGTACTTC. This sequence encodes CASSQTKAGDYEQYF.

This clonotype was detected only a few times. V usage is TRBV4-1 and J usage is TRBJ2-7; D is possibly TRBD1 (6 bases). V lost 5 bases and J lost 2, with 16 bases in between. This CDR3 has 15 residues. Germline lookup yields CDR1 MGHRA and CDR2 YSYEKL. CDR3 sequence: CASSYLPGQTYEQYF. Here the CDR3 DNA reads TGCGCCAGCAGCTACCTACCGGGACAAACCTACGAGCAGTACTTC.

This clonotype was found many times. The rearrangement uses TRBV18 and TRBJ2-1; D is possibly TRBD1 (6 bases). CDR1 is KGHSH, CDR2 LQKENI, per germline. The V end was cut by 3 bases, the J end by 4 bases, with 10 bases between. This CDR3 region has 14 residues. The DNA for the CDR3 is TGTGCCAGCTCACCTCTCAGGGGTTACAATGAGCAGTTCTTC. Its translation is CASSPLRGYNEQFF.

The sample holds a few counts of this clonotype. The CDR3 here is CASSQETDYGYTF. CDR3 bases: TGTGCCAGCAGCCAAGAAACAGACTATGGCTACACCTTC. The rearrangement uses TRBV14 and TRBJ1-2; D is uncertain. The CDR3 length is 13 residues. Trimming removed 0 bases from V and 3 bases from J, with 5 bases in between. CDR1 and CDR2 from the germline V gene are SGHDN and FVKESK.

This chain uses TRBV2 with TRBJ1-1, with no clear D. The ends were cut back, 7 bases at V and 5 bases at J, with 14 bases in the middle. The CDR3 spans 13 residues. Germline-derived CDR1 and CDR2 are SNHLY and FYNNEI. Here the CDR3 reads CASMTGRGTEAFF. CDR3 nucleotides: TGTGCCAGCATGACCGGTAGAGGGACTGAAGCTTTCTTT.